The present T cell receptor beta chain was sequenced within a study of T cell repertoires in cytomegalovirus infection. About the study: Public TCR beta signatures provided an indication of both CMV infection and a matching HLA type.

Germline V gene sequence: CDR1 SGHRS, CDR2 YFSETQ. V lost 0 bases and J lost 1, with 16 bases in between. This CDR3 is built from 17 residues. TCRdb re-analysed the reads in MiXCR, keeping a single row per CDR3 protein. This sample carries 230,000 or so distinct CDR3 sequences, over 15% of them seen once, and the ten largest clones take about half. This TCR was recovered from a human donor in good health (CMV status not recorded). Some clones in this sample may be carry-over from other donors' samples. Specimen: CD8+ T cells from PBMCs. The gene calls are TRBV5-1 and TRBJ1-1; D might be TRBD1 (6 bases). The CDR3 DNA sequence: TGCGCCAGCAGCTTGGACAGGGAGGGTTTTCGGAACACTGAAGCTTTCTTT. Residues: CASSLDREGFRNTEAFF.